The following is a T cell receptor (beta chain) sequence with its context. Its antigen is still unknown. The PCR used 60 Vbeta and 13 Jbeta primers. Method: immunoSEQ multiplex PCR; TCRdb's copy keeps in-frame clones and lacks some. This sample carries 130,000 or so clones, approximately 80% of them seen once, and the ten largest clones take about 1.5%. This entry is derived from a study of cytomegalovirus exposure and HLA in healthy donors. Study-wide results and caveats: The study recorded about 150 TCR beta chains that were cytomegalovirus-associated. Later on, a genetic analysis was performed. It linked a missense variant in DCLRE1C with V- and J-gene trimming of TCR beta. Most subjects' HLA-A and HLA-B alleles were reportedly predicted from TCR beta sequences.

The CDR3 spans 14 residues. Trimming removed 4 bases at V and 3 bases at J, with 13 bases between. The V gene's germline CDR1 is SGHTS and CDR2 YDEGEE. Sequences were obtained from PBMCs. The sequence derives from a woman younger than 35 in good health and CMV-seronegative. The chain employs TRBV5-8 and TRBJ1-2; D call uncertain. CDR3 DNA: TGTGCCAGCAGCCTGTCGGAGTTTTACTATGGCTACACCTTC. Protein sequence: CASSLSEFYYGYTF.